The 27 T cell receptor beta chains given below trace back to one sample, sequenced in a study of post-analysis software for immune sequencing data. Carried by the TCR beta cDNA libraries were unique molecular identifiers. In TCRdb, the PCR reads were re-called with MiXCR into one record per CDR3 protein. The profile shows some 240,000 distinct CDR3 sequences, 35% to 40% of them singletons. Study results and limitations: Five TRBV segments, including TRBV5-6, TRBV5-1 and TRBV20-1, were more frequent in patients than controls.

What these receptors recognize is not known. Sequencing was performed on blood. Every receptor here comes from a girl aged 5-17 years with multiple sclerosis.

This clonotype was observed a handful of times. This chain uses TRBV4-1 with TRBJ2-3, with TRBD2 identical over 9 bases. The CDR3 sequence is 17 residues long. From germline, CDR1 is MGHRA and CDR2 YSYEKL. With 2 bases clipped from V and 2 bases from J, the junction kept 8 bases outside the gene matches. CDR3 sequence reads: CASSQRAGGGATDTQYF. CDR3 DNA: TGCGCCAGCAGCCAAAGGGCCGGCGGGGGGGCCACAGATACGCAGTATTTT.

The sample holds many counts of this clonotype. The CDR3, as DNA: TGTGCCAGCAGCCTCGGGACGGACGTTGATTCACCCCTCCACTTT. Encoded protein: CASSLGTDVDSPLHF. The chain joins TRBV12-3 or TRBV12-4 to TRBJ1-6; D may be TRBD1 (5 bases). CDR3 size: 15 residues. Trimming took off 6 bases at V and 8 bases at J, with 17 bases between the two ends.

This clonotype was recorded a few times. This may stem from a read error, because a much larger clone lies one nucleotide away. V usage is TRBV7-2 and J usage is TRBJ2-1; D not certain. V was pared by 6 bases and J by 2 bases, with 8 bases between. The CDR3 has 13 amino acids. In germline, CDR1 is SGHTA, CDR2 FQGNSA. The CDR3 DNA sequence: TGTGCCAGCAGTGCGGTCGCCTACAATGAGCAGTTCTTC. This translates into CASSAVAYNEQFF.

This chain links TRBV3-1 with TRBJ1-1; 7 bases match TRBD1. Germline CDR1 is LGHDT and CDR2 is YNNKEL (reference sequence). The V segment lost 3 bases and the J segment 5 bases; nucleotides outside the gene matches: 6. The CDR3 contains 14 residues. The CDR3 DNA reads TGTGCCAGCAGCCAGCAGGGGGACGGGACTGAAGCTTTCTTT. It translates to CASSQQGDGTEAFF.

As DNA, the CDR3 is TGTGCCAGCAGTTCAGGCGGGAGCCTCTCCTACGAGCAGTACTTC. Protein: CASSSGGSLSYEQYF. The chain combines TRBV12-3 or TRBV12-4 with TRBJ2-7; TRBD2 agrees at 7 bases. The trim removed 4 bases at V and 0 bases at J, leaving 6 bases unmatched. The length of the CDR3 is 15 residues.

This clonotype was counted between two and nine times. This sequence joins TRBV7-9 and TRBJ2-2; 9 positions match TRBD2. This CDR3 is built from 15 residues. The trim removed 5 bases at V and 5 bases at J, leaving 6 bases unmatched. In germline, CDR1 is SEHNR, CDR2 FQNEAQ (reference sequence). The CDR3 DNA sequence: TGTGCCAGCAGCCATCTAGCGGGGTTGACCGGGGAGCTGTTTTTT. It codes for CASSHLAGLTGELFF.

In its sample, this clonotype was seen many times. The chain employs TRBV6-5 and TRBJ2-5; D may be TRBD1 (5 bases). V was clipped by 4 bases and J by 5 bases, with 14 bases between them. CDR3 size: 14 residues. In germline, CDR1 is MNHEY, CDR2 SVGAGI. In DNA, the CDR3 is TGTGCCAGCAGTTTGCAGGGCTTGCGGGAGACCCAGTACTTC. This codes for CASSLQGLRETQYF.

In this sample, this clonotype turned up a few times. The rearrangement links TRBV6-1 to TRBJ2-3; 10 nucleotides line up with TRBD2. With V trimmed by 8 bases and J by 4 bases, 6 bases remained unmatched. CDR1 is MNHNS, CDR2 SASEGT, per germline. This CDR3 is 14 amino acids long. The CDR3 bases are TGTGCCAGCTACGAAGCGGGAGGGGCAGATACGCAGTATTTT. Amino acid sequence: CASYEAGGADTQYF.

This clonotype was observed a few times. This chain uses TRBV18 with TRBJ1-2; D possibly corresponds to TRBD1 (6 bases). This CDR3 spans 14 amino acids. Trimming stripped 1 base from V and 0 bases from J, with 6 bases between. Germline lookup yields CDR1 KGHSH and CDR2 LQKENI. The CDR3 coding sequence is TGTGCCAGCTCACCACGGACAGCTAACTATGGCTACACCTTC. Amino acids: CASSPRTANYGYTF.

This clonotype showed up many times. The rearrangement uses TRBV7-3 and TRBJ2-1, with D perhaps matching TRBD2 (6 bases). Looked up from germline, CDR1 is SGHTA and CDR2 is FQGTGA. This CDR3 is built from 13 residues. V was shortened by 3 bases and J by 8 bases, with 11 bases between the two germline ends. Here the CDR3 DNA reads TGTGCCAGCAGCTTGCAGAGGGAGGATGAGCAGTTCTTC. Translating it yields CASSLQREDEQFF.

J is TRBJ1-1 and V is TRBV19; D call uncertain. Trimming cost V 4 bases and J 3 bases, with 12 bases left between them. This CDR3 region has 14 residues. In germline, CDR1 is LNHDA, CDR2 SQIVND (reference sequence). This chain's CDR3 is CASSRDPGYTEAFF. CDR3 in DNA: TGTGCCAGTAGTAGAGACCCGGGGTACACTGAAGCTTTCTTT.

In this sample, this clonotype turned up many times. V gene TRBV27 combines with J gene TRBJ1-2; no reliable D call. Germline CDR1 reads MNHEY; CDR2 reads SMNVEV (reference sequence). This CDR3 spans 14 amino acids. Deletions cut 5 bases from V and 4 bases from J, with 14 bases between. CDR3 protein: CASSPLGRSYGYTF. In DNA form, the CDR3 reads TGTGCCAGCAGTCCCCTGGGGAGATCCTATGGCTACACCTTC.

In this sample, this clonotype turned up many times. This chain uses TRBV21-1 with TRBJ1-2; TRBD1, the table's D call, was not compared with the DNA. TRBV21-1 is marked as a pseudogene. The CDR3 totals 15 residues. CDR3 nucleotide sequence: TGTGCCAGCAGCAAAGACGGACCGGGGAGGTACGGCTACACCTTC. It is translated as CASSKDGPGRYGYTF.

V gene TRBV3-1 combines with J gene TRBJ1-4; D not resolved. CDR1 and CDR2 from the germline V gene are LGHDT and YNNKEL (reference sequence). Between the trimmed V and J ends, which lost 4 bases and 7 bases, there was a span of 22 bases. This CDR3 has 17 amino acids. This chain's CDR3 is CASSPGGLGTRSEKLFF. CDR3 in DNA: TGTGCCAGCAGCCCCGGCGGACTGGGCACACGGAGTGAAAAACTGTTTTTT.

This rearrangement joins TRBV7-2 to TRBJ2-3; 10 nucleotides match TRBD1. This CDR3 has 14 residues. Germline assignment: CDR1 SGHTA and CDR2 FQGNSA. Losses at the gene ends were 4 bases for V and 5 bases for J; bases not matched to a gene: 3. CDR3 sequence reads: CASSSGQGVDTQYF. CDR3 sequence (DNA): TGTGCCAGCAGCTCCGGACAGGGGGTAGATACGCAGTATTTT.

This clonotype appeared many times. The chain links TRBV3-1 to TRBJ2-1; D ambiguous. The CDR3 runs to 15 residues. V lost 1 base, J lost 5 bases, and 12 bases lay in between. The germline gives CDR1 LGHDT, CDR2 YNNKEL (reference sequence). The CDR3 protein is CASSQGMYRDNEQFF. In nucleotides, the CDR3 is TGTGCCAGCAGCCAAGGGATGTACCGGGACAATGAGCAGTTCTTC.

This clonotype was recorded at least ten times. This chain links TRBV4-1 with TRBJ2-7; D is unresolved. From germline, CDR1 is MGHRA and CDR2 YSYEKL. The CDR3 contains 15 residues. V dropped 0 bases and J dropped 2 bases, with 11 bases sitting between them. CDR3 nucleotides: TGCGCCAGCAGCCAAGATATAACCGTAACCTACGAGCAGTACTTC. Amino acid sequence: CASSQDITVTYEQYF.

This clonotype was seen many times. The genes are TRBV7-9 and TRBJ2-7; D is possibly TRBD1 (5 bases). Trimming took 2 bases from V and 3 from J, leaving 8 bases between them. This CDR3 contains 13 residues. Germline-derived CDR1 and CDR2 are SEHNR and FQNEAQ (reference sequence). This chain's CDR3 is CASSLQGNYEQYF. The CDR3 DNA reads TGTGCCAGCAGCTTACAGGGAAACTACGAGCAGTACTTC.

This clonotype was picked up many times. The rearrangement uses TRBV5-1 and TRBJ2-3, with TRBD2 matching over 10 bases. Germline trimming cut 0 bases from V and 0 bases from J; bases unmatched to any gene: 7. Germline assignment: CDR1 SGHRS and CDR2 YFSETQ. The CDR3 is 18 amino acids. The CDR3 loop reads CASSLVRGLAKSTDTQYF. CDR3 in DNA: TGCGCCAGCAGCTTGGTACGGGGACTAGCGAAGAGCACAGATACGCAGTATTTT.

The table lists this clonotype with many counts. The chain recombines TRBV20-1 with TRBJ2-7; 12 nucleotides agree with TRBD2. The CDR3 covers 14 residues. Looked up from germline, CDR1 is DFQATT and CDR2 is SNEGSKA (reference sequence). The CDR3 loop is CVPSGGARSYEQYF. The CDR3 DNA reads TGCGTTCCTAGCGGGGGGGCTCGGTCCTACGAGCAGTACTTC.

The chain combines TRBV12-3 or TRBV12-4 with TRBJ2-3, with a weak D call TRBD1 (6 bases). The CDR3 loop spans 16 amino acids. Trimming cost V 11 bases and J 6 bases, with 27 bases left between them. The CDR3 DNA is TGTGCCCGCACCCTAGAGAGGACAGCTCCTGAGGATACGCAGTATTTT. Its translation is CARTLERTAPEDTQYF.

This clonotype was seen more than once but under ten times. The V call is TRBV6-5, the J call TRBJ2-2; D assignment may be TRBD1 or TRBD2 (5 bases each). V shed 0 bases and J shed 7 bases, with 15 bases lying between them. The CDR3 totals 16 residues. Germline V gene lookup returns CDR1 MNHEY and CDR2 SVGAGI. The CDR3 protein is CASSYSVGRDGGELFF. DNA of the CDR3: TGTGCCAGCAGTTACTCTGTGGGACGGGACGGCGGGGAGCTGTTTTTT.

This chain connects TRBV3-1 to TRBJ1-1, with D possibly matching TRBD1 (5 bases). With 3 bases removed from V and 1 base from J, the gap between germline ends came to 12 bases. The CDR3 contains 15 residues. The germline CDR1 and CDR2 sequences are LGHDT and YNNKEL (reference sequence). CDR3 nucleotide sequence: TGTGCCAGCAGCCAGACGTACGGGGGGAACACTGAAGCTTTCTTT. Its translation: CASSQTYGGNTEAFF.

The chain recombines TRBV4-3 with TRBJ2-7, with 7 bases aligning to TRBD1. TRBJ2-5 matches the DNA end more closely, so the J call is doubtful. Germline assignment: CDR1 LGHNA and CDR2 YSLEER. This CDR3 spans 14 amino acids. CDR3 sequence: CASSQEGTEETQYF. The CDR3 DNA sequence: TGCGCCAGCAGCCAAGAAGGGACAGAAGAGACCCAGTACTTC.

The chain recombines TRBV4-1 with TRBJ2-1; D gene uncertain. The CDR3 runs 14 residues. With 4 bases removed from V and 8 bases from J, the gap between germline ends came to 15 bases. CDR1 is MGHRA, CDR2 YSYEKL, per germline. CDR3 coding DNA: TGCGCCAGCAGCCTTCCGATTGCTAGAGATGAGCAGTTCTTC. Protein: CASSLPIARDEQFF.

This clonotype was detected ten times or more. The gene calls are TRBV20-1 and TRBJ1-4, with D possibly being TRBD1 (6 bases). The germline V gene encodes CDR1 DFQATT and CDR2 SNEGSKA (reference sequence). Trimming pared 6 bases from V and 3 bases from J, leaving 14 bases between. The CDR3 runs 14 residues. The CDR3 here is CSARGRPPNEKLFF. The CDR3 DNA follows: TGCAGTGCCAGGGGCAGGCCGCCTAATGAAAAACTGTTTTTT.

Many counts were recorded for this clonotype. The chain recombines TRBV7-9 with TRBJ1-2; tentatively, D is TRBD1 (5 bases). The ends were cut back, 5 bases at V and 8 bases at J, with 15 bases in the middle. This CDR3 contains 13 residues. Germline assignment: CDR1 SEHNR and CDR2 FQNEAQ (reference sequence). The CDR3 DNA follows: TGTGCCAGCAGCCCCTCTGAGGGGCGAGGCTACACCTTC. Amino acids: CASSPSEGRGYTF.